A selection of T cell receptor beta chains follows, all from one sample in a study of identical twins. TCRdb used MiXCR to reprocess the 5' RACE reads, holding one entry per CDR3 protein. The table lists about 330,000 distinct CDR3 sequences, around an eighth of them singletons. These data were also filed under a second study, of yellow fever vaccine responses in identical twins.

The material sequenced was CD8+ T cells sorted from blood. Every receptor here comes from a woman younger than 30 in good health. CDR3s leave out the opening cysteine and the closing phenylalanine or tryptophan.

V	J	CDR3
TRBV27	TRBJ2-1	ASSLTSGDYNEQF
TRBV7-2	TRBJ1-6	ASRTRDRVASPLH
TRBV12-3/TRBV12-4	TRBJ2-7	ASSSWQGSYEQY
TRBV5-1	TRBJ2-1	ASSPGTSGRYEQF
TRBV6-2/TRBV6-3	TRBJ2-2	ASSPPDRDTGELF
TRBV20-1	TRBJ2-7	SASRDREPYEQY
TRBV18	TRBJ2-1	ASSPGLAGPVTNEQF
TRBV12-5	TRBJ2-3	ASGLVLTRSTDTQY
TRBV2	TRBJ2-4	ASRGTRSGSLNIQY
TRBV7-6	TRBJ2-3	ASSLFSGSTDTQY
TRBV6-5	TRBJ2-1	ASSYGSLAEQF
TRBV28	TRBJ2-7	ASSPRDPSYEQY
TRBV10-2	TRBJ2-7	ASSELLAEGYEQY
TRBV28	TRBJ2-1	ASDTLGAEQF
TRBV6-1	TRBJ2-1	ASTGAYNEQF
TRBV13	TRBJ2-7	ASSLGVGTSSYEQY
TRBV4-1	TRBJ2-7	ASSQVLSQGLYEQY
TRBV15	TRBJ1-3	ATSREKPGSGNTIY
TRBV4-1	TRBJ1-5	ASSQDPDQPQH
TRBV2	TRBJ1-1	ATHIAEAF
TRBV27	TRBJ1-1	ASSPTRNTEAF
TRBV7-9	TRBJ2-1	ASGEVGGYNEQF
TRBV7-9	TRBJ1-1	ASSFAGGHAF
TRBV12-3/TRBV12-4	TRBJ2-4	ASGGTGGAKNIQY
TRBV12-3/TRBV12-4	TRBJ1-5	ASSRTGGVGQPQH
TRBV6-4	TRBJ2-1	ASSKIERAEQF
TRBV7-6	TRBJ2-1	ASSSPKWDGYNEQF
TRBV24-1	TRBJ2-3	ATSEPDRNTDTQY
TRBV20-1	TRBJ2-7	SANPLELSGSNPYEQY
TRBV7-9	TRBJ1-6	ASSPGQGDSPLH
TRBV6-4	TRBJ2-2	ASSDIDTGELF
TRBV29-1	TRBJ2-1	SCGGNEQF
TRBV4-1	TRBJ2-1	ASSQEIAGVAYNEQF
TRBV6-1	TRBJ2-7	ASSETSGVYRGTYEQY
TRBV7-9	TRBJ2-5	ASSLGQGSGETQY
TRBV4-1	TRBJ1-1	ASSQHSGGMNTEAF
TRBV13	TRBJ2-7	AGSKDSTYEQY
TRBV9	TRBJ2-5	ASSVQGAGETQY
TRBV13	TRBJ1-1	ASSSPSGVAEAF
TRBV7-6	TRBJ2-7	ASSLGDSGEQY